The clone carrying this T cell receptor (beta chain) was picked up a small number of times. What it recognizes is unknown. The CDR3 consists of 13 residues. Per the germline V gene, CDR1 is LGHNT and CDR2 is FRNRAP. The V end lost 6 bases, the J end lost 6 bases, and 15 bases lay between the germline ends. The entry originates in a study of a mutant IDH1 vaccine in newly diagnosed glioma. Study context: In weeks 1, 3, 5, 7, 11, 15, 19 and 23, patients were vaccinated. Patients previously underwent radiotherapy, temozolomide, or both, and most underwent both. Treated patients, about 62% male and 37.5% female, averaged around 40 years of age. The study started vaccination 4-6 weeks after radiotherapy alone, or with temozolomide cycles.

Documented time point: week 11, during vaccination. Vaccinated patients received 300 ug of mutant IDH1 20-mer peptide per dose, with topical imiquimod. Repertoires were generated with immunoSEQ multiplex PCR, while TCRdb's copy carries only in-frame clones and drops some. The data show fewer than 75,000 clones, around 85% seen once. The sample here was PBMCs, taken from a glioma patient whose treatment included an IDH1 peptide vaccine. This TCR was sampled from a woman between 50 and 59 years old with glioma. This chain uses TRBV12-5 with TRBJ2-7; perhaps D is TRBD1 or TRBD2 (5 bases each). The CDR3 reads CASGLAAGTEQYF. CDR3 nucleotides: TGTGCTAGTGGGTTAGCTGCCGGGACCGAGCAGTACTTC.